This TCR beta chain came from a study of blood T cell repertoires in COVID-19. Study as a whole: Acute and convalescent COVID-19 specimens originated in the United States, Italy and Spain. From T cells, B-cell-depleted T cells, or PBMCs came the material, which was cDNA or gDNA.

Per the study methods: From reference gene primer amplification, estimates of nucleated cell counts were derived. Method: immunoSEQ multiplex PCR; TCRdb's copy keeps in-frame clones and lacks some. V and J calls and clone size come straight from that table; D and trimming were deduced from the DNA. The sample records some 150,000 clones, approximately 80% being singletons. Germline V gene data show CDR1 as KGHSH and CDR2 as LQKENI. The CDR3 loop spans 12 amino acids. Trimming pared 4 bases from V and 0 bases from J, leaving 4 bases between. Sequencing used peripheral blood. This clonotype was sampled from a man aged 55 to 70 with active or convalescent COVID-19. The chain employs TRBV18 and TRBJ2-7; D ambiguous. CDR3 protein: CASSLSSYEQYF. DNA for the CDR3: TGTGCCAGCTCACTCTCCTCCTACGAGCAGTACTTC.